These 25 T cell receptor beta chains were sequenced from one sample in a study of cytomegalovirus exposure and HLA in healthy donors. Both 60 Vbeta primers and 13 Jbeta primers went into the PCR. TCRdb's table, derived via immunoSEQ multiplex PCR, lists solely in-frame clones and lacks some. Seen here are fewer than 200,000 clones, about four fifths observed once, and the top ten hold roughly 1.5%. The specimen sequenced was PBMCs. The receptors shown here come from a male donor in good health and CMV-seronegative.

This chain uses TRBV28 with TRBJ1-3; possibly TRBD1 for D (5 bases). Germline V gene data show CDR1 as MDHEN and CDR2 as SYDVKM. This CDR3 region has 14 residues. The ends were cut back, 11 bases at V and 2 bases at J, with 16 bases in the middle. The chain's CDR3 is CAARRGYAGNTIYF. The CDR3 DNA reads TGTGCCGCCCGGCGGGGCTACGCTGGAAACACCATATATTTT.

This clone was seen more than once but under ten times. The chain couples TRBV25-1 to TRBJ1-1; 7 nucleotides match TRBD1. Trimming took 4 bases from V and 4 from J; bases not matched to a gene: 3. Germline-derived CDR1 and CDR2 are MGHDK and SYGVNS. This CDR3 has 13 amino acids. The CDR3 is CASSGQGGTEAFF. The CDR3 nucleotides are TGTGCCAGCAGTGGTCAGGGGGGCACTGAAGCTTTCTTT.

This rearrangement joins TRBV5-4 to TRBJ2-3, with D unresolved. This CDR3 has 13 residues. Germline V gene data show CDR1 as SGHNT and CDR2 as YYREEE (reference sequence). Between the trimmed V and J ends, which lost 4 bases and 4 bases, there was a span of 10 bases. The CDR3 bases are TGTGCCAGCAGCCCAAATGTCCCAGATACGCAGTATTTT. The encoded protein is CASSPNVPDTQYF.

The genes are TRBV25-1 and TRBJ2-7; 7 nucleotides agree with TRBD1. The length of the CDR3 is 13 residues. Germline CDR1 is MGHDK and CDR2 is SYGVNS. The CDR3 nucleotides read TGTGCGACACTACCGGGACAGCCCTACGAGCAGTACTTC. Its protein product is CATLPGQPYEQYF.

CDR3 loop: CASSSTSGVGEQYF. In DNA, the CDR3 is TGTGCCAGCAGCTCTACTAGCGGGGTGGGCGAGCAGTACTTC. The chain links TRBV7-9 to TRBJ2-7; 10 nucleotides line up with TRBD2. Losses at the gene ends were 4 bases for V and 6 bases for J; bases not matched to a gene: 6. The CDR3 is 14 amino acids. Germline V gene lookup returns CDR1 SEHNR and CDR2 FQNEAQ (reference sequence).

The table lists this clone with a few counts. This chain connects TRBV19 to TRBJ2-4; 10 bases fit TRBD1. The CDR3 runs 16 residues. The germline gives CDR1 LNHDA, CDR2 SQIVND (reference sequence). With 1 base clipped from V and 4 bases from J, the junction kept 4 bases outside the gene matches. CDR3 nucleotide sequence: TGTGCCAGTAGTATAGGCGGGACAGGGGCTAAAAACATTCAGTACTTC. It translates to CASSIGGTGAKNIQYF. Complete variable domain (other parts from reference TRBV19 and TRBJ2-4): DGGITQSPKYLFRKEGQNVTLSCEQNLNHDAMYWYRQDPGQGLRLIYYSQIVNDFQKGDIAEGYSVSREKKESFPLTVTSAQKNPTAFYLCASSIGGTGAKNIQYFGAGTRLSVL.

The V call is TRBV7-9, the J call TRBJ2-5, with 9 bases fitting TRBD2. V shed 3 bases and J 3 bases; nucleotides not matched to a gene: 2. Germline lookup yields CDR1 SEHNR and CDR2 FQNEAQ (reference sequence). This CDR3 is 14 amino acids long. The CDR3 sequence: CASSFAGGKETQYF. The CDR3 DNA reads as TGTGCCAGCAGCTTCGCGGGGGGGAAAGAGACCCAGTACTTC.

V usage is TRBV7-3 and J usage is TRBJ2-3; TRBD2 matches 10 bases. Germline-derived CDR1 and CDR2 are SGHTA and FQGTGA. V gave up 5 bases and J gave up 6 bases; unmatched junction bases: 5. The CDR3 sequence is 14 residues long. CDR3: CASSPSGGIDTQYF. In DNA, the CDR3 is TGTGCCAGCAGCCCTAGCGGGGGAATTGATACGCAGTATTTT.

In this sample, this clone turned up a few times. This chain's CDR3 is CATEQAFF. CDR3 DNA sequence: TGTGCCACCGAACAGGCTTTCTTT. The rearrangement uses TRBV19 and TRBJ1-1; D call uncertain. Germline V gene sequence: CDR1 LNHDA, CDR2 SQIVND (reference sequence). The CDR3 has 8 amino acids. V was cut by 10 bases and J by 11 bases, with 8 bases left in between. Complete variable domain (other parts from reference TRBV19 and TRBJ1-1): DGGITQSPKYLFRKEGQNVTLSCEQNLNHDAMYWYRQDPGQGLRLIYYSQIVNDFQKGDIAEGYSVSREKKESFPLTVTSAQKNPTAFYLCATEQAFFGQGTRLTVV.

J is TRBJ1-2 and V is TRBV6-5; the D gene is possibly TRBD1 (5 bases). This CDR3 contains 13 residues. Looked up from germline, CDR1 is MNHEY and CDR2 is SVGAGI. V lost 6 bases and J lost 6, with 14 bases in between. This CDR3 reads CASSRGSGDGYTF. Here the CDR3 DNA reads TGTGCCAGCAGCCGTGGCTCGGGGGATGGCTACACCTTC.

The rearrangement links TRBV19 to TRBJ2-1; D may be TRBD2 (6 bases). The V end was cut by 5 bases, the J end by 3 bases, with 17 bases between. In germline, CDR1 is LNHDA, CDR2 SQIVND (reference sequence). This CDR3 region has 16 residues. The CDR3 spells CASSPIGGGGYNEQFF. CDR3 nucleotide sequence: TGTGCCAGTAGTCCTATCGGGGGAGGTGGCTACAATGAGCAGTTCTTC.

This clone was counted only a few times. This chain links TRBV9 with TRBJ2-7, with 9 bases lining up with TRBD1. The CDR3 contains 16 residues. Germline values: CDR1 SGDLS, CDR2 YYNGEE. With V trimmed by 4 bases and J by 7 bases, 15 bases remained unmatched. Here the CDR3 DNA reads TGTGCCAGCAGCTCGTACCAACGGGACAGGGTGGGGGAGCAGTACTTC. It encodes CASSSYQRDRVGEQYF.

Here the CDR3 reads CASRGGDTGELFF. CDR3 nucleotide sequence: TGTGCCAGTCGGGGGGGCGACACCGGGGAGCTGTTTTTT. V is TRBV7-8 and J is TRBJ2-2; 8 positions agree with TRBD2. Germline trimming cut 9 bases from V and 3 bases from J; bases unmatched to any gene: 3. Germline V gives CDR1 SGHVS, CDR2 FQNEAQ. This CDR3 spans 13 amino acids.

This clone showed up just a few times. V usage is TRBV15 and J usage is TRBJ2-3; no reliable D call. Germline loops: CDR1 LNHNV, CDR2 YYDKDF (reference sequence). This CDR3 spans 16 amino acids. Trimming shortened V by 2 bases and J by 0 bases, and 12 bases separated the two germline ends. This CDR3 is CATSRTPEASTDTQYF. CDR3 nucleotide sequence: TGTGCCACCAGCAGAACCCCAGAGGCTAGCACAGATACGCAGTATTTT.

The CDR3 DNA sequence: TGCGCCAGCAGCTTGGAGACAGGGAACACTGAAGCTTTCTTT. Residues: CASSLETGNTEAFF. The chain joins TRBV5-1 to TRBJ1-1, with a tentative D call TRBD1 (6 bases). Germline CDR1 SGHRS, CDR2 YFSETQ. V was pared by 0 bases and J by 1 base, with 7 bases between. The CDR3 contains 14 residues.

The CDR3, as DNA: TGTGCCAGCGCACTAGCGGGAGTTCTTGGTTACGAGCAGTACTTC. Translating gives CASALAGVLGYEQYF. The gene calls are TRBV18 and TRBJ2-7; 11 positions agree with TRBD2. Germline trimming cut 8 bases from V and 4 bases from J; bases unmatched to any gene: 10. The CDR3 is 15 amino acids. CDR1 is KGHSH and CDR2 is LQKENI in the germline V gene.

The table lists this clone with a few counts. CDR3 sequence (DNA): TGTGCCAGCAGCCATGTAGCGGGAGGCACCGGGGAGCTGTTTTTT. Translation gives CASSHVAGGTGELFF. V gene TRBV7-2 combines with J gene TRBJ2-2; 10 positions match TRBD2. The CDR3 sequence is 15 residues long. Looked up from germline, CDR1 is SGHTA and CDR2 is FQGNSA. V shed 5 bases and J 4 bases; nucleotides not matched to a gene: 4. Filled out from reference TRBV7-2 and TRBJ2-2, the complete variable domain reads GAGVSQSPSNKVTEKGKDVELRCDPISGHTALYWYRQSLGQGLEFLIYFQGNSAPDKSGLPSDRFSAERTGGSVSTLTIQRTQQEDSAVYLCASSHVAGGTGELFFGEGSRLTVL.

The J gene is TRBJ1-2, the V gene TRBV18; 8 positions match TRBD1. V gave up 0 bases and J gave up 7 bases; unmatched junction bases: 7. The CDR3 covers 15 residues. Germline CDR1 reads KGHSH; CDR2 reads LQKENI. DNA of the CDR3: TGTGCCAGCTCACCACCGACAGGGGTGGTGCGTGGCTACACCTTC. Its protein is CASSPPTGVVRGYTF.

Written as DNA, the CDR3 is TGTGCCAGTAAGGTTTCAGGGGGCAGAGAGACCCAGTACTTC. Protein: CASKVSGGRETQYF. V and J are TRBV19 and TRBJ2-5; TRBD1 agrees at 8 bases. Germline trimming cut 7 bases from V and 4 bases from J; bases unmatched to any gene: 8. The CDR3 is 14 residues long. Looked up from germline, CDR1 is LNHDA and CDR2 is SQIVND (reference sequence). Variable domain in full (rest from reference TRBV19 and TRBJ2-5): DGGITQSPKYLFRKEGQNVTLSCEQNLNHDAMYWYRQDPGQGLRLIYYSQIVNDFQKGDIAEGYSVSREKKESFPLTVTSAQKNPTAFYLCASKVSGGRETQYFGPGTRLLVL.

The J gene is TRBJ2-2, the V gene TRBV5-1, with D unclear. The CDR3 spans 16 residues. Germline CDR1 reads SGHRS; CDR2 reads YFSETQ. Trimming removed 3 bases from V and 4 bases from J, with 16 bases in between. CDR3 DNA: TGCGCCAGCAGCTGGGCTGGATCAATACCCACCGGGGAGCTGTTTTTT. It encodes CASSWAGSIPTGELFF.

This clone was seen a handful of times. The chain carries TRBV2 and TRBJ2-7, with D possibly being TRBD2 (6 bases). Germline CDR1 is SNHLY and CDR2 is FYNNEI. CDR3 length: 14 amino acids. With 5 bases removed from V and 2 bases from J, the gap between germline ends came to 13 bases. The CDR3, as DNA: TGTGCCAGCAGTCCGGGACTTCCTCCCTACGAGCAGTACTTC. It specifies CASSPGLPPYEQYF.

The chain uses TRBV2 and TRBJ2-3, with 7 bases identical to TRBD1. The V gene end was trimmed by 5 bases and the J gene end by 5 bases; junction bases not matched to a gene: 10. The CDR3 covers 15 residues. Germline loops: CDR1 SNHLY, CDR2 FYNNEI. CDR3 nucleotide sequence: TGTGCCAGCAGTCCCCCCCGGGACAGCCAAGATACGCAGTATTTT. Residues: CASSPPRDSQDTQYF. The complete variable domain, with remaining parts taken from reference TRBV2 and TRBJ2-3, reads EPEVTQTPSHQVTQMGQEVILRCVPISNHLYFYWYRQILGQKVEFLVSFYNNEISEKSEIFDDQFSVERPDGSNFTLKIRSTKLEDSAMYFCASSPPRDSQDTQYFGPGTRLTVL.

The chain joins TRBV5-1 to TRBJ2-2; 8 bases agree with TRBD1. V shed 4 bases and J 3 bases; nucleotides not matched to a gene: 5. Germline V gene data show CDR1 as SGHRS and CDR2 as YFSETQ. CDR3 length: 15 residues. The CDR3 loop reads CASSGMTGDTGELFF. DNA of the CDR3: TGCGCCAGCAGCGGGATGACAGGGGACACCGGGGAGCTGTTTTTT.

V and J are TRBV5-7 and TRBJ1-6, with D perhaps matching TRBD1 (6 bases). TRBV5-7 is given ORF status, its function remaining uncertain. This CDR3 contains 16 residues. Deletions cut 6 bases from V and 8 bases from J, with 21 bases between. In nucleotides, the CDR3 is TGTGCCAGCATTCTCCCCCGGGGGGCGTCCCATTCACCCCTCCACTTT. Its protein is CASILPRGASHSPLHF.

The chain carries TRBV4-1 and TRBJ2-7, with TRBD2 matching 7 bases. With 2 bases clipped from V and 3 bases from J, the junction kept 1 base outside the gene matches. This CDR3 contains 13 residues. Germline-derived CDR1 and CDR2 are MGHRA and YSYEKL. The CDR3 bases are TGCGCCAGCAGCCAACCGGGGGGCTACGAGCAGTACTTC. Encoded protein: CASSQPGGYEQYF.